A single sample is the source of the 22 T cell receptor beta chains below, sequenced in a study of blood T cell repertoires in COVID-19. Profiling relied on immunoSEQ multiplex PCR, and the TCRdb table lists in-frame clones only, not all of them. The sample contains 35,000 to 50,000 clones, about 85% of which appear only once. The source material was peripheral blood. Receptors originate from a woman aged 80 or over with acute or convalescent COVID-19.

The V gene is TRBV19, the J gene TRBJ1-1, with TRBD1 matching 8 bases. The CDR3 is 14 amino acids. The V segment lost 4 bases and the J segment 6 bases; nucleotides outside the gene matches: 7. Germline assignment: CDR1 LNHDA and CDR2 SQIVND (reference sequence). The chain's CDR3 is CASSTQGAGAEAFF. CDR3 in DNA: TGTGCCAGTAGTACCCAGGGGGCAGGAGCTGAAGCTTTCTTT.

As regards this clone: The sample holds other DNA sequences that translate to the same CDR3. CDR3 nucleotide sequence: TGTGCCAGCAGCGTCGACAGGGTGAACACTGAAGCTTTCTTT. Residues: CASSVDRVNTEAFF. This chain uses TRBV2 with TRBJ1-1; 7 bases align to TRBD1. V shed 6 bases, J shed 0 bases, and the junction held 4 bases outside the gene matches. The CDR3 has 14 amino acids. Germline V CDR1 and CDR2: SNHLY, FYNNEI. The complete variable domain, with remaining parts taken from reference TRBV2 and TRBJ1-1, reads EPEVTQTPSHQVTQMGQEVILRCVPISNHLYFYWYRQILGQKVEFLVSFYNNEISEKSEIFDDQFSVERPDGSNFTLKIRSTKLEDSAMYFCASSVDRVNTEAFFGQGTRLTVV.

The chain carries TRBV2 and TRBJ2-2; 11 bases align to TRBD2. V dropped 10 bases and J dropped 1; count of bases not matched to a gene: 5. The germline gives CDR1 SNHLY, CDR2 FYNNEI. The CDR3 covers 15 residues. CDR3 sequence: CATLTSGENTGELFF. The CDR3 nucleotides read TGTGCCACCTTGACTAGCGGGGAGAACACCGGGGAGCTGTTTTTT.

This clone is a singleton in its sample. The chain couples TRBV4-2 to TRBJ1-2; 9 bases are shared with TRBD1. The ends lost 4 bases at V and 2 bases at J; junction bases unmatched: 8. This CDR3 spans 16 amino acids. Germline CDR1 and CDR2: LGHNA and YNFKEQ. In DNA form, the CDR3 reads TGTGCCAGCAGCCCTGGGGGACAGGGTGCGAACTATGGCTACACCTTC. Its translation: CASSPGGQGANYGYTF.

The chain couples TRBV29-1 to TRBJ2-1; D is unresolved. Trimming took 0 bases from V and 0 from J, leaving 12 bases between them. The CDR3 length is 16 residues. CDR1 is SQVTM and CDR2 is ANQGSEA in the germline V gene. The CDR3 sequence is CSVEDPGASSYNEQFF. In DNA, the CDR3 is TGCAGCGTTGAAGATCCCGGTGCAAGCTCCTACAATGAGCAGTTCTTC.

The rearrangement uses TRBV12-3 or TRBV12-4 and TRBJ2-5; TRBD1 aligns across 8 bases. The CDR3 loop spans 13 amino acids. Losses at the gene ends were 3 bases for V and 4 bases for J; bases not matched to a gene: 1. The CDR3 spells CASSFGQGETQYF. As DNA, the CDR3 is TGTGCCAGCAGTTTCGGACAGGGAGAGACCCAGTACTTC.

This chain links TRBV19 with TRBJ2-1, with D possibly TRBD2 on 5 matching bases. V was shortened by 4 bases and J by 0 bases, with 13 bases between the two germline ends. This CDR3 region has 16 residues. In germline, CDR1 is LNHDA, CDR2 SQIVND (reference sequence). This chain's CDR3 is CASSRSGRNSYNEQFF. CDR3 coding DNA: TGTGCCAGTAGTAGGTCGGGAAGGAACTCCTACAATGAGCAGTTCTTC.

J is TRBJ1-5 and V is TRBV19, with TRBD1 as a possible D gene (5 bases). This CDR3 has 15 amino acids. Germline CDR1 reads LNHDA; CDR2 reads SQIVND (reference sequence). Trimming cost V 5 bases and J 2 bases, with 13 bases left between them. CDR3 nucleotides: TGTGCCAGTAGTCAGGGCGGGGCCCGCAATCAGCCCCAGCATTTT. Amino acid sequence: CASSQGGARNQPQHF. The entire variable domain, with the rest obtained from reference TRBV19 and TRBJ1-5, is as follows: DGGITQSPKYLFRKEGQNVTLSCEQNLNHDAMYWYRQDPGQGLRLIYYSQIVNDFQKGDIAEGYSVSREKKESFPLTVTSAQKNPTAFYLCASSQGGARNQPQHFGDGTRLSIL.

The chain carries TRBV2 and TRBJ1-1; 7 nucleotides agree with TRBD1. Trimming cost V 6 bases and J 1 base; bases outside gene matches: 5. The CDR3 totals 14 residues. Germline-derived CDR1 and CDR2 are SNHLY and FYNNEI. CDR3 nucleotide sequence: TGTGCCAGCAGGAATCGACAGGGGAACACTGAAGCTTTCTTT. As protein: CASRNRQGNTEAFF.

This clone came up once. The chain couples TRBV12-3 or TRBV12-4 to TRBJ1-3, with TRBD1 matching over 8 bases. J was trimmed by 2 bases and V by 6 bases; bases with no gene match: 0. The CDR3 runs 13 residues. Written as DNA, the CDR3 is TGTGCCAGCAGCAGGGGGCCTGGAAACACCATATATTTT. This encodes CASSRGPGNTIYF.

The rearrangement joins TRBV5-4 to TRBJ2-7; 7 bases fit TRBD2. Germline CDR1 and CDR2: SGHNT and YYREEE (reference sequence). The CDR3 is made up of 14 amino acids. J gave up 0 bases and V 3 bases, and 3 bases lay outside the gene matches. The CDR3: CASSSGTTSYEQYF. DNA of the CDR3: TGTGCCAGCAGCTCAGGGACTACCTCCTACGAGCAGTACTTC.

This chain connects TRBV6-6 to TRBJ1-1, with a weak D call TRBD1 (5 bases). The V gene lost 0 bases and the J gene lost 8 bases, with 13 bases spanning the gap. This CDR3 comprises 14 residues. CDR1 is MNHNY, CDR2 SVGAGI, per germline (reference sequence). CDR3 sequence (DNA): TGTGCCAGCAGTTACTCACCCTATACAGGAGAAGCTTTCTTT. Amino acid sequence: CASSYSPYTGEAFF.

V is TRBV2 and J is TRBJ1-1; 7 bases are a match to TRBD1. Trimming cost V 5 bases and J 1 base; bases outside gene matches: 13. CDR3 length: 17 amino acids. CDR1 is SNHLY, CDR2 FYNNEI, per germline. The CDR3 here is CASSQSRQGGWNTEAFF. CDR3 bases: TGTGCCAGCAGTCAATCACGACAGGGCGGTTGGAACACTGAAGCTTTCTTT. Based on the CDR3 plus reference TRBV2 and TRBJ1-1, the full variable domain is EPEVTQTPSHQVTQMGQEVILRCVPISNHLYFYWYRQILGQKVEFLVSFYNNEISEKSEIFDDQFSVERPDGSNFTLKIRSTKLEDSAMYFCASSQSRQGGWNTEAFFGQGTRLTVV.

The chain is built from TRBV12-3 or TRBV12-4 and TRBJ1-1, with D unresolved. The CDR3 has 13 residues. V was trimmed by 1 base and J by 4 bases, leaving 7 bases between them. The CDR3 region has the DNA TGTGCCAGCAGTTTAGGGCCTTCCACTGAAGCTTTCTTT. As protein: CASSLGPSTEAFF.

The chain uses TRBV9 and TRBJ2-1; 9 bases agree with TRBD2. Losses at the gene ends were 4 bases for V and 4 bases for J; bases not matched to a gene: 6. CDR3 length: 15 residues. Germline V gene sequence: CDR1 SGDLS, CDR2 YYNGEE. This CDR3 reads CASSPRLAVYNEQFF. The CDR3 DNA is TGTGCCAGCAGCCCCCGACTAGCGGTGTACAATGAGCAGTTCTTC. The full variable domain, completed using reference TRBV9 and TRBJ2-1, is DSGVTQTPKHLITATGQRVTLRCSPRSGDLSVYWYQQSLDQGLQFLIQYYNGEERAKGNILERFSAQQFPDLHSELNLSSLELGDSALYFCASSPRLAVYNEQFFGPGTRLTVL.

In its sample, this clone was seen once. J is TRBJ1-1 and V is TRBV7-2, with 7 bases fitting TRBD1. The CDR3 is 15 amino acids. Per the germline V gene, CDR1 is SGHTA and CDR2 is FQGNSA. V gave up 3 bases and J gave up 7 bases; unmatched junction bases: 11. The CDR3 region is CASSLVAGGFGEAFF. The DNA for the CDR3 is TGTGCCAGCAGCTTGGTGGCAGGGGGGTTCGGTGAAGCTTTCTTT. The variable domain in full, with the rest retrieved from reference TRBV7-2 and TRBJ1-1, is GAGVSQSPSNKVTEKGKDVELRCDPISGHTALYWYRQSLGQGLEFLIYFQGNSAPDKSGLPSDRFSAERTGGSVSTLTIQRTQQEDSAVYLCASSLVAGGFGEAFFGQGTRLTVV.

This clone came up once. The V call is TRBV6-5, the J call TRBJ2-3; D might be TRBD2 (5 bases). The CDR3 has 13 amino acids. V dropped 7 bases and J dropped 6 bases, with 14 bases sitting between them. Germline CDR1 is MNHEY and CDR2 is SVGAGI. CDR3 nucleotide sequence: TGTGCCAGCACCCCAGAGGGAAGGGATACGCAGTATTTT. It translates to CASTPEGRDTQYF.

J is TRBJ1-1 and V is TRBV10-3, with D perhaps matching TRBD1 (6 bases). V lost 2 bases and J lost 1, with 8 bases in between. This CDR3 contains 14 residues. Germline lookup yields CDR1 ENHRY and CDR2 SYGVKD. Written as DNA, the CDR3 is TGTGCCATCAGTGAGGAACAGGGGAACACTGAAGCTTTCTTT. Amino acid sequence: CAISEEQGNTEAFF.

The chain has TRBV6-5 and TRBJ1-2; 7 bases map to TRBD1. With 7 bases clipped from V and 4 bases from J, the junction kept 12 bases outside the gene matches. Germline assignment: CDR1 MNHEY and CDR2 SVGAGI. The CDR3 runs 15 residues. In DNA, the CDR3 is TGTGCCAGCACCGGGACACGGGACAGACTCTATGGCTACACCTTC. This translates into CASTGTRDRLYGYTF.

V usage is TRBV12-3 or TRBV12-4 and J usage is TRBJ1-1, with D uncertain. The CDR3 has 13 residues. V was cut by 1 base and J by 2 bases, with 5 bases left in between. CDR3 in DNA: TGTGCCAGCAGTTTAGGGCCCAACACTGAAGCTTTCTTT. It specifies CASSLGPNTEAFF.

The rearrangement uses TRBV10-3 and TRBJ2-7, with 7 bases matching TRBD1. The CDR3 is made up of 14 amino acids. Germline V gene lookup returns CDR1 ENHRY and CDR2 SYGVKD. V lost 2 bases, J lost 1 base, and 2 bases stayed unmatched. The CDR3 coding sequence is TGTGCCATCAGTGAGGGACAGGCGTCCTACGAGCAGTACTTC. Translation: CAISEGQASYEQYF.

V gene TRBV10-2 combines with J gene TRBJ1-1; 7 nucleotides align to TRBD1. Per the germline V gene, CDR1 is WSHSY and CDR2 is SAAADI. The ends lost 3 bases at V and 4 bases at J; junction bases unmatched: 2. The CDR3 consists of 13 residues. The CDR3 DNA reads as TGCGCCAGCAGTGAAGGGGGCTGCACTGAAGCTTTCTTT. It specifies CASSEGGCTEAFF.